The present TCR beta chain was sequenced within a study of identical twins. In its sample, this clonotype was seen many times. Its target is not known. Trimming shortened V by 4 bases and J by 5 bases, and 29 bases separated the two germline ends. The CDR3 covers 20 residues. Germline CDR1 and CDR2: LGHDT and YNNKEL (reference sequence). Each CDR3 protein gets one entry after TCRdb re-called the 5' RACE reads with MiXCR. The sample consists of 250,000 to 350,000 distinct CDR3 sequences, more than 6.5% of them appearing once. Study findings and constraints: Beta out-of-frame sequences showed weaker excess twin sharing. Out-of-frame alpha sequences shared by twins showed excess low generation probability.

These data also featured in a second study, about yellow fever vaccine responses in identical twins.

The TCR was taken from a woman aged 18-35 years in good health. V is TRBV3-1 and J is TRBJ2-2, with D maybe TRBD2 (5 bases). The source material was memory (CD45RO+) T cells sorted from blood. This CDR3 is CASSRMKESRRLAGTGELFF. In DNA form, the CDR3 reads TGTGCCAGCAGCCGCATGAAAGAAAGCCGGCGGCTAGCTGGGACCGGGGAGCTGTTTTTT.